These 30 T cell receptor beta chains share one sample of origin, sequenced in a study of shared clonotypes between healthy human individuals. Only in-frame clones appear in the TCRdb table, and some are missing; sequencing was by immunoSEQ multiplex PCR. This sample carries some 2,100,000 clones, around 95% of them seen once, and the ten largest clones take approximately 0.13%. The specimen sequenced was naive CD4+ T cells sorted from blood. Subset of the sample: CD45RA+ positively selected. Receptors were obtained from a man younger than 35 in good health.

The genes are TRBV7-2 and TRBJ2-3; D call uncertain. V gave up 2 bases and J gave up 2 bases, with 8 bases separating them. CDR1 and CDR2 (germline): SGHTA, FQGNSA. The CDR3 runs 14 residues. The CDR3 coding sequence is TGTGCCAGCAGCTTATTGCACCCCACAGATACGCAGTATTTT. Its translation is CASSLLHPTDTQYF.

As to this clone: Within the sample, other DNA sequences also encode this same CDR3. J is TRBJ2-7 and V is TRBV5-1; weak D call: TRBD1 (6 bases). Per germline, CDR1 SGHRS and CDR2 YFSETQ. This CDR3 region has 12 residues. Trimming cost V 2 bases and J 5 bases, with 8 bases left between them. CDR3 sequence: CASSFPGDEQYF. In DNA, the CDR3 is TGCGCCAGCAGCTTCCCAGGGGACGAGCAGTACTTC.

The V gene is TRBV10-2, the J gene TRBJ2-1, with D tentatively TRBD1 (5 bases). Between the trimmed V and J ends, which lost 6 bases and 4 bases, there was a span of 16 bases. CDR3 length: 15 residues. From germline, CDR1 is WSHSY and CDR2 SAAADI. The CDR3 loop reads CASSKPGAQYNEQFF. Here the CDR3 DNA reads TGCGCCAGCAGCAAGCCTGGGGCACAGTACAATGAGCAGTTCTTC.

Details on this clone: At the DNA level, this CDR3 is encoded by other sequences in the same sample as well. This sequence joins TRBV5-6 and TRBJ1-5; no firm D call. Germline V gene lookup returns CDR1 SGHDT and CDR2 YYEEEE. With 0 bases removed from V and 1 base from J, the gap between germline ends came to 5 bases. This CDR3 comprises 14 residues. The CDR3 sequence is CASSLGRSNQPQHF. The DNA of the CDR3 is TGTGCCAGCAGCTTGGGACGGAGCAATCAGCCCCAGCATTTT.

Concerning this clone itself: Other DNA variants within this sample encode the same CDR3. This chain links TRBV9 with TRBJ1-6; 7 positions agree with TRBD1. Per the germline V gene, CDR1 is SGDLS and CDR2 is YYNGEE. CDR3 length equals 14 residues. With V trimmed by 4 bases and J by 5 bases, 3 bases remained unmatched. CDR3 nucleotides: TGTGCCAGCAGCCCCGGGACAGATAATTCACCCCTCCACTTT. Translation: CASSPGTDNSPLHF.

The chain uses TRBV6-1 and TRBJ2-3; the match to TRBD1 covers 8 bases. This CDR3 spans 14 amino acids. Germline assignment: CDR1 MNHNS and CDR2 SASEGT. Trimming removed 7 bases from V and 5 bases from J; junction bases left unmatched: 8. In DNA, the CDR3 is TGTGCCAGCAAACAAGACAGGGGCAGAGATACGCAGTATTTT. Amino acid sequence: CASKQDRGRDTQYF.

V is TRBV5-1 and J is TRBJ2-3; 8 bases are shared with TRBD2. CDR3 length equals 15 residues. V shed 1 base and J 7 bases; nucleotides not matched to a gene: 8. Germline CDR1 reads SGHRS; CDR2 reads YFSETQ. CDR3 amino acids: CASSLTGTRGNTQYF. The CDR3 DNA follows: TGCGCCAGCAGCTTGACCGGGACTAGGGGGAATACGCAGTATTTT.

J is TRBJ1-5 and V is TRBV6-5; D gene ambiguous. The CDR3 is 13 residues long. The germline gives CDR1 MNHEY, CDR2 SVGAGI. With 6 bases removed from V and 2 bases from J, the gap between germline ends came to 8 bases. DNA of the CDR3: TGTGCCAGCAGCAAACGGGGCAATCAGCCCCAGCATTTT. Protein product: CASSKRGNQPQHF.

The gene calls are TRBV5-4 and TRBJ2-4, with a possible D match to TRBD1 (6 bases). Germline CDR1 and CDR2: SGHNT and YYREEE (reference sequence). This CDR3 has 14 amino acids. Trimming pared 4 bases from V and 5 bases from J, leaving 13 bases between. The CDR3 coding sequence is TGTGCCAGCAGCCAGGGACAAACCCAAAACATTCAGTACTTC. It is translated as CASSQGQTQNIQYF.

The J gene is TRBJ2-7, the V gene TRBV18; 11 nucleotides align to TRBD2. The CDR3 spans 15 residues. Looked up from germline, CDR1 is KGHSH and CDR2 is LQKENI. V lost 5 bases, J lost 2 bases, and 5 bases stayed unmatched. The CDR3 DNA is TGTGCCAGCTCAACCGGGACTAGCGGCACCTACGAGCAGTACTTC. It yields the protein CASSTGTSGTYEQYF.

This clone came up once. V and J are TRBV4-1 and TRBJ2-2, with D possibly TRBD2 on 5 matching bases. Germline CDR1 and CDR2: MGHRA and YSYEKL. The CDR3 sequence is 15 residues long. Trimming took off 3 bases at V and 7 bases at J, with 15 bases between the two ends. The CDR3: CASSQEETTGGELFF. CDR3 DNA sequence: TGCGCCAGCAGCCAGGAGGAGACGACCGGCGGGGAGCTGTTTTTT.

This clone was picked up one time. This rearrangement joins TRBV30 to TRBJ2-1, with 8 bases identical to TRBD2. CDR3 length equals 15 residues. Trimming took 5 bases from V and 3 from J; bases not matched to a gene: 9. Looked up from germline, CDR1 is GTSNPN and CDR2 is SVGIG (reference sequence). This chain's CDR3 is CAWVGGEWYYNEQFF. CDR3 nucleotide sequence: TGTGCCTGGGTCGGGGGGGAGTGGTACTACAATGAGCAGTTCTTC. Variable domain in full (rest from reference TRBV30 and TRBJ2-1): SQTIHQWPATLVQPVGSPLSLECTVEGTSNPNLYWYRQAAGRGLQLLFYSVGIGQISSEVPQNLSASRPQDRQFILSSKKLLLSDSGFYLCAWVGGEWYYNEQFFGPGTRLTVL.

The J gene is TRBJ1-2, the V gene TRBV30, with TRBD1 as a possible D gene (5 bases). V lost 2 bases and J 8 bases, leaving 12 bases between the germline ends. The V gene's germline CDR1 is GTSNPN and CDR2 SVGIG (reference sequence). The CDR3 extends over 12 amino acids. The CDR3 here is CAWSYIRDGYTF. The CDR3 nucleotides are TGTGCCTGGAGTTATATCAGGGACGGCTACACCTTC.

The CDR3 DNA reads TGTGCCAGCAGTTACTCATGGGCGGGGGGGACTGAAGCTTTCTTT. Translated: CASSYSWAGGTEAFF. This chain uses TRBV6-5 with TRBJ1-1; the D gene is possibly TRBD1 (5 bases). The CDR3 is 15 residues long. Germline-derived CDR1 and CDR2 are MNHEY and SVGAGI. Deletions cut 0 bases from V and 5 bases from J, with 13 bases between.

V and J are TRBV6-5 and TRBJ2-7; 10 bases are shared with TRBD1. The CDR3 spans 14 residues. The V gene's germline CDR1 is MNHEY and CDR2 SVGAGI. The junction had 6 bases not matched to a gene; V was cut back by 6 bases and J by 4 bases. CDR3: CASRQDRGTYEQYF. CDR3 DNA sequence: TGTGCCAGCAGACAGGACAGGGGGACTTACGAGCAGTACTTC.

The gene calls are TRBV2 and TRBJ2-2; D unresolved. Trimming stripped 2 bases from V and 4 bases from J, with 2 bases between. The germline gives CDR1 SNHLY, CDR2 FYNNEI. The length of the CDR3 is 12 residues. CDR3: CASSELTGELFF. CDR3 coding DNA: TGTGCCAGCAGTGAACTCACCGGGGAGCTGTTTTTT. The full variable domain, in which reference TRBV2 and TRBJ2-2 provide the parts outside the CDR3, is EPEVTQTPSHQVTQMGQEVILRCVPISNHLYFYWYRQILGQKVEFLVSFYNNEISEKSEIFDDQFSVERPDGSNFTLKIRSTKLEDSAMYFCASSELTGELFFGEGSRLTVL.

The chain employs TRBV9 and TRBJ1-2, with TRBD1 as a possible D gene (5 bases). The germline V and J ends were trimmed by 2 bases and 8 bases, with 19 bases remaining between them. Germline V gene lookup returns CDR1 SGDLS and CDR2 YYNGEE. CDR3 length: 15 amino acids. The CDR3 spells CASSVATDRVSGYTF. The CDR3 coding sequence is TGTGCCAGCAGCGTCGCGACAGATCGGGTTAGCGGCTACACCTTC.

This clone was counted a single time. The V and J genes are TRBV5-1 and TRBJ2-5, with 8 bases aligning to TRBD2. Germline V CDR1 and CDR2: SGHRS, YFSETQ. V lost 1 base, J lost 2 bases, and 4 bases stayed unmatched. The CDR3 totals 15 residues. CDR3 protein: CASSLPRGVQETQYF. Here the CDR3 DNA reads TGCGCCAGCAGCTTGCCGCGGGGGGTACAAGAGACCCAGTACTTC.

As concerns this clone: The sample contains more than one DNA sequence encoding this CDR3. This chain joins TRBV5-1 and TRBJ1-3, with D perhaps TRBD1 (5 bases). CDR1 and CDR2 from the germline V gene are SGHRS and YFSETQ. This CDR3 is built from 14 residues. V shed 0 bases and J shed 1 base, with 5 bases lying between them. CDR3 DNA: TGCGCCAGCAGCTTGGAGGGGTCTGGAAACACCATATATTTT. As protein: CASSLEGSGNTIYF.

The V gene is TRBV4-1, the J gene TRBJ1-3, with D tentatively TRBD1 (6 bases). Per germline, CDR1 MGHRA and CDR2 YSYEKL. Trimming took 2 bases from V and 0 from J, leaving 23 bases between them. There are 20 residues in the CDR3. The CDR3 DNA is TGCGCCAGCAGCCAAAAGCCGGGCGGGGGGGCCGTAAGCTCTGGAAACACCATATATTTT. Translating it yields CASSQKPGGGAVSSGNTIYF.

This chain uses TRBV5-4 with TRBJ1-6; D gene ambiguous. Trimming took off 1 base at V and 5 bases at J, with 1 base between the two ends. CDR3 length equals 12 residues. Germline V gives CDR1 SGHNT, CDR2 YYREEE (reference sequence). The CDR3 nucleotides read TGTGCCAGCAGCTTGAATAATTCACCCCTCCACTTT. This sequence encodes CASSLNNSPLHF.

The chain uses TRBV7-2 and TRBJ2-3; D gene uncertain. Germline lookup yields CDR1 SGHTA and CDR2 FQGNSA. Trimming stripped 6 bases from V and 7 bases from J, with 14 bases between. The CDR3 covers 13 residues. Written as DNA, the CDR3 is TGTGCCAGCAGTACCCCTTGGCTCCATACGCAGTATTTT. It yields the protein CASSTPWLHTQYF.

The chain is built from TRBV5-4 and TRBJ2-2; TRBD1 is a possible D gene (6 bases). In germline, CDR1 is SGHNT, CDR2 YYREEE (reference sequence). V shed 1 base and J shed 1 base, with 8 bases lying between them. This CDR3 comprises 15 residues. DNA of the CDR3: TGTGCCAGCAGCTTGACAGGGCTGAACACCGGGGAGCTGTTTTTT. Its protein product is CASSLTGLNTGELFF.

Worth noting for this clone: Other DNA sequences in this specimen translate into the identical CDR3. The chain has TRBV9 and TRBJ1-3; D unresolved. CDR3 size: 13 residues. V was trimmed by 3 bases and J by 0 bases, leaving 4 bases between them. Germline CDR1 SGDLS, CDR2 YYNGEE. The CDR3 loop reads CASSAVSGNTIYF. The CDR3 DNA sequence: TGTGCCAGCAGCGCTGTCTCTGGAAACACCATATATTTT.

The chain carries TRBV7-2 and TRBJ2-6; D call uncertain. CDR1 and CDR2 from the germline V gene are SGHTA and FQGNSA. Between the trimmed V and J ends, which lost 8 bases and 0 bases, there was a span of 8 bases. This CDR3 is 14 amino acids long. CDR3 sequence: CASPRDSGANVLTF. CDR3 nucleotides: TGTGCCAGCCCTCGTGACTCTGGGGCCAACGTCCTGACTTTC.

CDR3 residues: CASSGGRAGANVLTF. Written as DNA, the CDR3 is TGCGCCAGCAGTGGAGGTAGGGCTGGGGCCAACGTCCTGACTTTC. The gene calls are TRBV10-1 and TRBJ2-6; D gene ambiguous. CDR1 and CDR2 (germline): WNHNN, SYGVQD (reference sequence). V was clipped by 4 bases and J by 2 bases, with 9 bases between them. CDR3 size: 15 residues.

V is TRBV5-6 and J is TRBJ1-1, with 7 bases aligning to TRBD1. The germline V gene has CDR1 SGHDT and CDR2 YYEEEE. The CDR3 sequence is 15 residues long. With V trimmed by 4 bases and J by 0 bases, 6 bases remained unmatched. CDR3 nucleotides: TGTGCCAGCAGCGCACAGACAGGGTTGAACACTGAAGCTTTCTTT. The encoded protein is CASSAQTGLNTEAFF.

V gene TRBV7-9 combines with J gene TRBJ1-6, with a possible D match to TRBD1 (6 bases). The CDR3 loop spans 17 amino acids. V lost 2 bases, J lost 7 bases, and 18 bases lay in between. The germline CDR1 and CDR2 sequences are SEHNR and FQNEAQ (reference sequence). CDR3 sequence reads: CASSLIRLGGNNSPLHF. In DNA form, the CDR3 reads TGTGCCAGCAGCTTAATCAGGTTGGGGGGCAACAATTCACCCCTCCACTTT.

Here the CDR3 DNA reads TGCAGTGCTAGTTTTAGCACTGAAGCTTTCTTT. Translation gives CSASFSTEAFF. The chain has TRBV20-1 and TRBJ1-1; D ambiguous. Per the germline V gene, CDR1 is DFQATT and CDR2 is SNEGSKA (reference sequence). The CDR3 covers 11 residues. V gave up 3 bases and J gave up 4 bases, with 6 bases separating them.

J is TRBJ2-2 and V is TRBV6-1; D call uncertain. The CDR3 has 13 amino acids. The V gene's germline CDR1 is MNHNS and CDR2 SASEGT. V was trimmed by 6 bases and J by 1 base, leaving 6 bases between them. CDR3 bases: TGTGCCAGCAGGGACCAGAACACCGGGGAGCTGTTTTTT. Protein sequence: CASRDQNTGELFF.